The 16 T cell receptor beta chains below all came from one sample that was sequenced in a study of T cells in Graves' hyperthyroidism and ophthalmopathy. Amplification of TCR beta CDR3 regions used RNA as the template. HTBI primers drove first-round RT-PCR of the TCR CDR3. Each CDR3 protein is one row after TCRdb ran MiXCR on the multiplex PCR reads. Of approximately 640,000 distinct CDR3 sequences listed, around 15% are singletons. The sequenced sample consisted of blood. The receptors were sampled from a man in his fifties with Graves' hyperthyroidism.

At least ten counts were recorded for this clonotype. The chain combines TRBV28 with TRBJ1-1; a possible D gene is TRBD1 (6 bases). This CDR3 spans 14 amino acids. CDR1 is MDHEN, CDR2 SYDVKM, per germline. V shed 7 bases and J shed 7 bases, with 19 bases lying between them. The CDR3: CASTRDRLNLEAFF. CDR3 nucleotide sequence: TGTGCCAGCACTCGCGACAGGCTCAACCTTGAAGCTTTCTTT.

This clonotype was observed at least ten times. The chain has TRBV3-1 and TRBJ2-7; no reliable D call. Per the germline V gene, CDR1 is LGHDT and CDR2 is YNNKEL (reference sequence). This CDR3 comprises 13 residues. V lost 4 bases, J lost 4 bases, and 11 bases lay in between. CDR3 DNA: TGTGCCAGCAGCCCTCAAGACGGATACGAGCAGTACTTC. It yields the protein CASSPQDGYEQYF.

This clonotype was observed a handful of times. The chain links TRBV6-2 or TRBV6-3 to TRBJ2-1, with TRBD2 matching 9 bases. This CDR3 is 15 amino acids long. Germline values: CDR1 MNHEY, CDR2 SVGEGT. Trimming cost V 5 bases and J 4 bases; bases outside gene matches: 6. The CDR3 region is CASSPSGRIYNEQFF. CDR3 DNA sequence: TGTGCCAGCAGTCCAAGCGGGAGGATATACAATGAGCAGTTCTTC.

This clonotype was detected ten times or more. This rearrangement joins TRBV11-2 to TRBJ2-7; 11 bases map to TRBD1. Germline V lookup: CDR1 SGHAT, CDR2 FQNNGV. Trimming took 8 bases from V and 4 from J; bases not matched to a gene: 10. There are 15 residues in the CDR3. The CDR3 DNA reads as TGTGCCAGCGGAAATTTCGGGACAGGGGGATACGAGCAGTACTTC. Translating it yields CASGNFGTGGYEQYF.

About this clonotype itself: A much bigger clone sits one base away, suggesting this may be a read error. The gene calls are TRBV29-1 and TRBJ2-7; TRBD2 matches 10 bases. The germline CDR1 and CDR2 sequences are SQVTM and ANQGSEA. This CDR3 is built from 15 residues. CDR3: CGVEAPASGRDEQYF. CDR3 sequence (DNA): TGCGGCGTTGAAGCGCCGGCTAGCGGGAGAGACGAGCAGTACTTC.

The sample holds many counts of this clonotype. V and J are TRBV15 and TRBJ2-7, with TRBD1 matching over 9 bases. The length of the CDR3 is 14 residues. Trimming cost V 5 bases and J 4 bases; bases outside gene matches: 6. Per germline, CDR1 LNHNV and CDR2 YYDKDF (reference sequence). The DNA for the CDR3 is TGTGCCACCAGCGGAATGGGACAGGGATACGAGCAGTACTTC. The encoded protein is CATSGMGQGYEQYF.

CDR3 in DNA: TGTGCCAGCAGCCAAGGACAGAAAGGCGGGGAGCTGTTTTTT. Translating it yields CASSQGQKGGELFF. The V and J genes are TRBV14 and TRBJ2-2, with a weak D call TRBD1 (5 bases). The V end lost 1 base, the J end lost 7 bases, and 10 bases lay between the germline ends. The CDR3 length is 14 residues. Germline-derived CDR1 and CDR2 are SGHDN and FVKESK.

Remarks on this clonotype: A junction end diverges from the germline sequence, so it may reflect a read error. The chain employs TRBV6-2 or TRBV6-3 and TRBJ1-2, with D possibly TRBD1 on 6 matching bases. This CDR3 has 16 amino acids. CDR1 and CDR2 from the germline V gene are MNHEY and SVGEGT. The CDR3 nucleotides are TGTGCCAGCAGTTACTCGGGGGCCGGCGGCAACTGTGGCTACACCTTC. Translation: CASSYSGAGGNCGYTF.

This clonotype was seen many times. The J gene is TRBJ2-7, the V gene TRBV4-3; 10 bases map to TRBD2. Germline V CDR1 and CDR2: LGHNA, YSLEER. J lost 7 bases, V lost 0 bases, and 9 bases had no gene match. The CDR3 consists of 16 residues. The CDR3 loop is CASSQDSGRAAGEQYF. CDR3 bases: TGCGCCAGCAGCCAAGACAGCGGGAGGGCGGCGGGGGAGCAGTACTTC.

Note on this clonotype: This may be a read error, as it is one base from a much larger clone. CDR3 protein: CASSLRDGADTQYF. CDR3 in DNA: TGTGCCAGCAGTTTAAGGGACGGCGCAGATACGCAGTATTTT. The chain combines TRBV28 with TRBJ2-3; the D call may be TRBD1 or TRBD2 (5 bases each). With 2 bases removed from V and 4 bases from J, the gap between germline ends came to 10 bases. The CDR3 has 14 amino acids. Germline V CDR1 and CDR2: MDHEN, SYDVKM. Filled out from reference TRBV28 and TRBJ2-3, the complete variable domain reads DVKVTQSSRYLVKRTGEKVFLECVQDMDHENMFWYRQDPGLGLRLIYFSYDVKMKEKGDIPEGYSVSREKKERFSLILESASTNQTSMYLCASSLRDGADTQYFGPGTRLTVL.

V is TRBV11-2 and J is TRBJ1-3, with 9 bases fitting TRBD1. This CDR3 is built from 19 residues. CDR1 and CDR2 (germline): SGHAT, FQNNGV. After removal of 4 bases from V and 0 bases from J, the junction contained 13 bases not matched to a gene. In DNA, the CDR3 is TGTGCCAGCAGCTCCAACCGGGACAGGGTGGGACTCTCTGGAAACACCATATATTTT. Translation gives CASSSNRDRVGLSGNTIYF.

This clonotype was seen ten or more times. The V and J genes are TRBV25-1 and TRBJ1-2, with TRBD1 matching 7 bases. Germline CDR1 is MGHDK and CDR2 is SYGVNS. Trimming took 0 bases from V and 5 from J; bases not matched to a gene: 9. There are 16 residues in the CDR3. The CDR3 is CASSEYMEDRFYGYTF. CDR3 DNA sequence: TGTGCCAGCAGTGAATATATGGAGGACAGGTTTTATGGCTACACCTTC.

The V gene is TRBV7-2, the J gene TRBJ1-1, with D tentatively TRBD1 (5 bases). There are 15 residues in the CDR3. V lost 2 bases and J 7 bases, leaving 17 bases between the germline ends. From germline, CDR1 is SGHTA and CDR2 FQGNSA. CDR3 DNA: TGTGCCAGCAGCTTATTTAGGGCGGGGGGGATTGAAGCTTTCTTT. This sequence encodes CASSLFRAGGIEAFF.

This clonotype was seen repeatedly, ten times or more. The V call is TRBV12-5, the J call TRBJ2-1; 8 nucleotides line up with TRBD1. Germline V lookup: CDR1 LGHNT, CDR2 FRNRAP. This CDR3 spans 17 amino acids. V shed 1 base, J shed 10 bases, and the junction held 15 bases outside the gene matches. The CDR3 loop is CASGLATGTGGFGEQFF. The CDR3 DNA follows: TGTGCTAGTGGTTTGGCCACCGGGACAGGTGGGTTTGGGGAGCAGTTCTTC.

The V call is TRBV9, the J call TRBJ2-1, with D tentatively TRBD2 (6 bases). Trimming pared 5 bases from V and 5 bases from J, leaving 8 bases between. Germline V gene lookup returns CDR1 SGDLS and CDR2 YYNGEE. This CDR3 is built from 12 residues. CDR3 protein: CASSERDNEQFF. In DNA form, the CDR3 reads TGTGCCAGCAGTGAGCGGGACAATGAGCAGTTCTTC.

This clonotype has a count of ten or more. The chain combines TRBV7-3 with TRBJ2-5; 8 positions match TRBD2. The V gene end was trimmed by 5 bases and the J gene end by 4 bases; junction bases not matched to a gene: 6. Germline V gene lookup returns CDR1 SGHTA and CDR2 FQGTGA. The CDR3 consists of 14 residues. CDR3 protein: CASSIGLAGETQYF. The CDR3 nucleotides read TGTGCCAGCAGCATCGGACTAGCTGGAGAGACCCAGTACTTC.